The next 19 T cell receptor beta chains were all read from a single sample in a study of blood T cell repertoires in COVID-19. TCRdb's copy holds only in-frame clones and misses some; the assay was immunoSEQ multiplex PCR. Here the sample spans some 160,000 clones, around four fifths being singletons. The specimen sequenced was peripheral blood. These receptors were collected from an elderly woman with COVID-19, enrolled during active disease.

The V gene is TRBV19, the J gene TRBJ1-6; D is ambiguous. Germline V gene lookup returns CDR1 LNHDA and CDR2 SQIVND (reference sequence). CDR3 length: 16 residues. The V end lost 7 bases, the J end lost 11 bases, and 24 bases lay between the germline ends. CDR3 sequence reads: CASTEGGRRLIAPLHF. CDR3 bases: TGTGCCAGTACGGAGGGAGGGAGGAGATTAATCGCACCCCTCCACTTT.

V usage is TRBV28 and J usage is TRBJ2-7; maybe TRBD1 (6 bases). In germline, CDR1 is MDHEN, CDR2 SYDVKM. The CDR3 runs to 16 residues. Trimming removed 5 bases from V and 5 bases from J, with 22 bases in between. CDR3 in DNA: TGTGCCAGCAGTACACTGACAGGCCCTAAGAGGGACGAGCAGTACTTC. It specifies CASSTLTGPKRDEQYF.

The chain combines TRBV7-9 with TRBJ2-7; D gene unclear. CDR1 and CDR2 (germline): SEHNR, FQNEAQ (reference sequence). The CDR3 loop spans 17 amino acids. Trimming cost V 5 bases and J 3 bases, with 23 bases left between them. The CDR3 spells CASSPHPTSFADYEQYF. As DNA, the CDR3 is TGTGCCAGCAGCCCACACCCGACCTCTTTTGCGGACTACGAGCAGTACTTC.

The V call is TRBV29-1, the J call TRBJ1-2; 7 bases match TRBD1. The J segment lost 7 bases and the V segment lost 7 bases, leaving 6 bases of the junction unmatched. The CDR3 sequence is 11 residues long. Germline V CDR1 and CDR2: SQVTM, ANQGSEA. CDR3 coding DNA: TGCAGCGCCTCGGACAGGACTGGCTACACCTTC. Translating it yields CSASDRTGYTF.

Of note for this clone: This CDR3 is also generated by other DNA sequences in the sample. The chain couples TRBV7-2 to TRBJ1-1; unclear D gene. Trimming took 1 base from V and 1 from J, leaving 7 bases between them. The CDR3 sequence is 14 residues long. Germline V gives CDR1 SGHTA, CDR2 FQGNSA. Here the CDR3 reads CASSLGLRNTEAFF. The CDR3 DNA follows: TGTGCCAGCAGCTTAGGCCTTAGGAACACTGAAGCTTTCTTT. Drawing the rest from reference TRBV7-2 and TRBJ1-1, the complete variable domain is GAGVSQSPSNKVTEKGKDVELRCDPISGHTALYWYRQSLGQGLEFLIYFQGNSAPDKSGLPSDRFSAERTGGSVSTLTIQRTQQEDSAVYLCASSLGLRNTEAFFGQGTRLTVV.

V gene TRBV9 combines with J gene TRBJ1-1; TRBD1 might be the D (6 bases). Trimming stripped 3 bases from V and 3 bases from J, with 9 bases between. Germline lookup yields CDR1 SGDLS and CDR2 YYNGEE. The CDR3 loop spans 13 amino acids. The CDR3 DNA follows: TGTGCCAGCAGCGACAAGGGGGACACTGAAGCTTTCTTT. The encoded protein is CASSDKGDTEAFF.

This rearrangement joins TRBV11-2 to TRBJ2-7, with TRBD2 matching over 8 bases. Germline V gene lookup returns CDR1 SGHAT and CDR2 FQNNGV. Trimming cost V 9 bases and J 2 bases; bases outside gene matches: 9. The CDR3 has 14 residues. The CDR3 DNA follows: TGTGCCAGTAGGAAAGCGGGAGAAGCCTACGAGCAGTACTTC. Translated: CASRKAGEAYEQYF.

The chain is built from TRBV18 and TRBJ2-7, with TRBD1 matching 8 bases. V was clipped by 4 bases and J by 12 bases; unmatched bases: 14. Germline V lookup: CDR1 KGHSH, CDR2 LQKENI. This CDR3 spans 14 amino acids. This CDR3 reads CASSRRTGLENLYF. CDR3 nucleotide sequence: TGTGCCAGCTCACGACGGACAGGGTTGGAGAATCTGTACTTC.

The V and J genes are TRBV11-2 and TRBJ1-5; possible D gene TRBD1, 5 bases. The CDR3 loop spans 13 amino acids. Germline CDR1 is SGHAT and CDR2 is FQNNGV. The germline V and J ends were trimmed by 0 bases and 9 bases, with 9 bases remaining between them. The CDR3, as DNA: TGTGCCAGCAGCTTAGAATGGGGACTGCCCCAGCATTTT. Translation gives CASSLEWGLPQHF.

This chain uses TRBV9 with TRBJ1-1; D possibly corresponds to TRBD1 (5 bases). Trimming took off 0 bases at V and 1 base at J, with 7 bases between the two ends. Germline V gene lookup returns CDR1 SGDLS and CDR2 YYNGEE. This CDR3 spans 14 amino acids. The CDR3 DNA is TGTGCCAGCAGCGTAGTGGGGGGGAACACTGAAGCTTTCTTT. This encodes CASSVVGGNTEAFF.

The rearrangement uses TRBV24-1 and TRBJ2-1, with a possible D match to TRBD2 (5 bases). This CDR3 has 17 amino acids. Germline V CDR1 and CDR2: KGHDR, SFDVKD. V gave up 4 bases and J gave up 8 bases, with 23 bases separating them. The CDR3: CATSEPPGGLRRDEQFF. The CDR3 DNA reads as TGTGCCACCAGTGAGCCCCCGGGCGGCTTACGGCGGGATGAGCAGTTCTTC.

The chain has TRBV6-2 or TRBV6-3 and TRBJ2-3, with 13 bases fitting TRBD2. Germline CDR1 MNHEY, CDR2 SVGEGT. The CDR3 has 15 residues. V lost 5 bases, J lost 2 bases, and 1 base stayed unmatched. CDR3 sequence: CASSTSGGATDTQYF. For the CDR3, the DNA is TGTGCCAGCAGTACTAGCGGGGGGGCCACAGATACGCAGTATTTT.

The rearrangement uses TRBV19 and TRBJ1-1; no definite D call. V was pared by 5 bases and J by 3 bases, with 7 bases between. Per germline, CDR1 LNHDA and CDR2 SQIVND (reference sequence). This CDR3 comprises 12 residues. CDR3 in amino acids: CASSLRYTEAFF. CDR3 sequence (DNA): TGTGCCAGTAGTCTTCGTTACACTGAAGCTTTCTTT. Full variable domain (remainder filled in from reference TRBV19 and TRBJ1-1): DGGITQSPKYLFRKEGQNVTLSCEQNLNHDAMYWYRQDPGQGLRLIYYSQIVNDFQKGDIAEGYSVSREKKESFPLTVTSAQKNPTAFYLCASSLRYTEAFFGQGTRLTVV.

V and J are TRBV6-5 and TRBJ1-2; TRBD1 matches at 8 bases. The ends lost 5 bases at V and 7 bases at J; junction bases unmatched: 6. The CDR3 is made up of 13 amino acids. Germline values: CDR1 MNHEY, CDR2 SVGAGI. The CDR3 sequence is CASSRTGFPGYTF. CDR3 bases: TGTGCCAGCAGTAGGACAGGGTTCCCTGGCTACACCTTC.

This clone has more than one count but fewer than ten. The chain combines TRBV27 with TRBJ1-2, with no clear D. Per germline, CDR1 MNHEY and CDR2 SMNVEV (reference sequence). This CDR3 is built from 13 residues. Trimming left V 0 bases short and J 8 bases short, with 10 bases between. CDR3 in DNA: TGTGCCAGCAGTTTATCTCCCATGCGGGGCTACACCTTC. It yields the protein CASSLSPMRGYTF.

In DNA form, the CDR3 reads TGTGCCAGCTCACCAACGGGACAGGGGGCAAGCACAGATACGCAGTATTTT. Its protein is CASSPTGQGASTDTQYF. The chain couples TRBV18 to TRBJ2-3; 12 positions agree with TRBD1. This CDR3 spans 17 amino acids. The germline V gene has CDR1 KGHSH and CDR2 LQKENI. The trim removed 2 bases at V and 0 bases at J, leaving 3 bases unmatched. The variable domain in full, completed from reference TRBV18 and TRBJ2-3, reads NAGVMQNPRHLVRRRGQEARLRCSPMKGHSHVYWYRQLPEEGLKFMVYLQKENIIDESGMPKERFSAEFPKEGPSILRIQQVVRGDSAAYFCASSPTGQGASTDTQYFGPGTRLTVL.

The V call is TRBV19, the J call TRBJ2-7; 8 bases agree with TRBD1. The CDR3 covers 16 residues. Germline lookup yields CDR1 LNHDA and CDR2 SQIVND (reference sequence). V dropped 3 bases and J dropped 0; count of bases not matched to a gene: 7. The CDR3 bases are TGTGCCAGTAGTATCCTCCAGGGGGCTGGCTCCTACGAGCAGTACTTC. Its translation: CASSILQGAGSYEQYF.

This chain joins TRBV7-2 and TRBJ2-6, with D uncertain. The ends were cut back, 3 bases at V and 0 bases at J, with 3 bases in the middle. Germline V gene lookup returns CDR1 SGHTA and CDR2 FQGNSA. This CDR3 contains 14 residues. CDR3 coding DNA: TGTGCCAGCAGCTTCCTCTCTGGGGCCAACGTCCTGACTTTC. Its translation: CASSFLSGANVLTF.

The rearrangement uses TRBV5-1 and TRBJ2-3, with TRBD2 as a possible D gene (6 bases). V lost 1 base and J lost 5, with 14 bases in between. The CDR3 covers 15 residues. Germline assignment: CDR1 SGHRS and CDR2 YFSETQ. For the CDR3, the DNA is TGCGCCAGCAGCTTGTTAGGGACGGGGGAAGATACGCAGTATTTT. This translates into CASSLLGTGEDTQYF.